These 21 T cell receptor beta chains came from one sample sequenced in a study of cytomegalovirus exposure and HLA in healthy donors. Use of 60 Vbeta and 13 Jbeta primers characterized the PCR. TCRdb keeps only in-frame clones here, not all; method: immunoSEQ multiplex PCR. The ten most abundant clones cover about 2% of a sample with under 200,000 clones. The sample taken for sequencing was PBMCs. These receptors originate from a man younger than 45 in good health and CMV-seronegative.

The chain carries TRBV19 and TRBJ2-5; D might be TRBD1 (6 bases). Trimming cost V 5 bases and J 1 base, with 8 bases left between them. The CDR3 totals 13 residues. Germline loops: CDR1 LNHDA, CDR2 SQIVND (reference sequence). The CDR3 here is CASSSDSQETQYF. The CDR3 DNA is TGTGCCAGTAGTTCGGACAGCCAAGAGACCCAGTACTTC.

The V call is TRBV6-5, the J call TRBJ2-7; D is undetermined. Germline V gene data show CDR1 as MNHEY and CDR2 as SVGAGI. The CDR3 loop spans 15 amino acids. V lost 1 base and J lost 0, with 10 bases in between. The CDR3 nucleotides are TGTGCCAGCAGTTACTTCGACACGAACTCCTACGAGCAGTACTTC. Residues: CASSYFDTNSYEQYF.

The CDR3 loop is CASSRALAGSGETQYF. CDR3 DNA: TGCGCCAGCAGCAGGGCACTAGCGGGAAGTGGGGAGACCCAGTACTTC. The rearrangement joins TRBV5-1 to TRBJ2-5; 10 bases are a match to TRBD2. Losses at the gene ends were 4 bases for V and 5 bases for J; bases not matched to a gene: 11. In germline, CDR1 is SGHRS, CDR2 YFSETQ. The CDR3 has 16 residues.

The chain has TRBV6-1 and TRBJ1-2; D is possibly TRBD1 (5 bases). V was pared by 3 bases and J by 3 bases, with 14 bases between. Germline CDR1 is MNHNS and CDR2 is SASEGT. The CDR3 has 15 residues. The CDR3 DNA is TGTGCCAGCAGTGAGGGGCGGGAGTGGGACTATGGCTACACCTTC. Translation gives CASSEGREWDYGYTF.

The CDR3 DNA sequence: TGTGCCAGCAGTCCTGTTTCTCCGGGAGGTACAGATACGCAGTATTTT. It translates to CASSPVSPGGTDTQYF. The chain combines TRBV4-2 with TRBJ2-3; 7 bases are a match to TRBD2. The CDR3 is made up of 16 amino acids. V shed 6 bases and J 3 bases; nucleotides not matched to a gene: 12. Germline assignment: CDR1 LGHNA and CDR2 YNFKEQ.

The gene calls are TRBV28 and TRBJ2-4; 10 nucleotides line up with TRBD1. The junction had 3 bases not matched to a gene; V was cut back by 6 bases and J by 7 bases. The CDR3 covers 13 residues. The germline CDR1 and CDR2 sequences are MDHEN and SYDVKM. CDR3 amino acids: CASRRQGANIQYF. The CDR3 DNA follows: TGTGCCAGCAGACGACAGGGGGCGAACATTCAGTACTTC. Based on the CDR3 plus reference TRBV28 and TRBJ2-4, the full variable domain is DVKVTQSSRYLVKRTGEKVFLECVQDMDHENMFWYRQDPGLGLRLIYFSYDVKMKEKGDIPEGYSVSREKKERFSLILESASTNQTSMYLCASRRQGANIQYFGAGTRLSVL.

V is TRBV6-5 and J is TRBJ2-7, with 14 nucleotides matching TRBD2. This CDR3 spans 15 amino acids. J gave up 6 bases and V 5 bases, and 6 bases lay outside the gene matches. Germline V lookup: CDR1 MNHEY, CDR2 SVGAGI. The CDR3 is CASSTGLAGVSEQYF. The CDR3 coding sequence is TGTGCCAGCAGTACGGGACTAGCGGGAGTCTCCGAGCAGTACTTC.

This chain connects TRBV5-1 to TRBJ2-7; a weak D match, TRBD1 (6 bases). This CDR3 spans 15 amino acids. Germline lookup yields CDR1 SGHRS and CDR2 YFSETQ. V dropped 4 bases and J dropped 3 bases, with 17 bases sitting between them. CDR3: CASSLTGNGLYEQYF. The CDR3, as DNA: TGCGCCAGCAGCCTGACAGGAAATGGACTCTACGAGCAGTACTTC.

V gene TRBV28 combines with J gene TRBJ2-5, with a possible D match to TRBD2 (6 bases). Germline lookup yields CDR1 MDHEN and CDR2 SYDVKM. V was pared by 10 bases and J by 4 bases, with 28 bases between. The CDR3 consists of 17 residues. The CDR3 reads CATLHPFQWPEGETQYF. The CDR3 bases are TGTGCCACCCTACACCCCTTCCAGTGGCCGGAGGGAGAGACCCAGTACTTC.

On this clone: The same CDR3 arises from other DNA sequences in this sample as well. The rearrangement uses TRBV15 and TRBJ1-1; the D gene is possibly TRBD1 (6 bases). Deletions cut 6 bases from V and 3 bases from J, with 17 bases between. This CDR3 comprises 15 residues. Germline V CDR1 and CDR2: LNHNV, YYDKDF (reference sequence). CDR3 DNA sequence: TGTGCCACCAGTCCCCGGAGAGGGGGATACACTGAAGCTTTCTTT. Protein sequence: CATSPRRGGYTEAFF.

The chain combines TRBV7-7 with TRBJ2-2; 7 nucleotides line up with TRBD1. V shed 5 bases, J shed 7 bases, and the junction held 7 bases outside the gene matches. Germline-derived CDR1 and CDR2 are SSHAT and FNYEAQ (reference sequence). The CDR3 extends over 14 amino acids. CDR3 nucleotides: TGTGCCAGCAGCCCCAGGGGGTGGGGCGGGGAGCTGTTTTTT. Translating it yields CASSPRGWGGELFF.

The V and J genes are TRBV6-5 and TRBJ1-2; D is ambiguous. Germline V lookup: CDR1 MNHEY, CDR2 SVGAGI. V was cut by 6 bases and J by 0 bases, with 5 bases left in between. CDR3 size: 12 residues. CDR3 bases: TGTGCCAGCAGCCGAGCTAACTATGGCTACACCTTC. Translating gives CASSRANYGYTF.

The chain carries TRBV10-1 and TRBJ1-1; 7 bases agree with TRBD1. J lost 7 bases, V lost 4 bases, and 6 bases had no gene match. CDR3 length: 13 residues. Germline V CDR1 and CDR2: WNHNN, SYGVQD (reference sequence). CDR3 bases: TGCGCCAGCAGTGGCCGGGACAGAAGTGAAGCTTTCTTT. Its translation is CASSGRDRSEAFF.

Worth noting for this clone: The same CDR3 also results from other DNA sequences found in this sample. The chain's CDR3 is CASSQERGTEAFF. The CDR3 nucleotides are TGCGCCAGCAGCCAAGAGCGAGGAACTGAAGCTTTCTTT. The chain joins TRBV4-1 to TRBJ1-1; D unclear. V shed 0 bases and J shed 5 bases, with 7 bases lying between them. The CDR3 spans 13 residues. CDR1 and CDR2 (germline): MGHRA, YSYEKL.

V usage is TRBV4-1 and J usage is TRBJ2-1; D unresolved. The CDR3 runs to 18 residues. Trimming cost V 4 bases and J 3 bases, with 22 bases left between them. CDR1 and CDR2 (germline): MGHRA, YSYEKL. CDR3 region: CASSPKPEHSTYYNEQFF. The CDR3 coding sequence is TGCGCCAGCAGCCCCAAACCCGAGCACTCCACCTACTACAATGAGCAGTTCTTC.

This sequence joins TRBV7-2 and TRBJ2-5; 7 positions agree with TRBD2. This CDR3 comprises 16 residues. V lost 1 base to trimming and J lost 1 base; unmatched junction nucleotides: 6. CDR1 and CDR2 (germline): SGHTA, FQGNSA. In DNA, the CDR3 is TGTGCCAGCAGCTTAGGGGAGCGGGGACCCCAAGAGACCCAGTACTTC. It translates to CASSLGERGPQETQYF.

CDR3 sequence: CASTSQVLSGGYTF. The CDR3 nucleotides are TGTGCCAGCACCTCGCAGGTTTTAAGTGGCGGCTACACCTTC. The chain recombines TRBV28 with TRBJ1-2, with D hard to call. Trimming stripped 7 bases from V and 8 bases from J, with 20 bases between. Germline V gene sequence: CDR1 MDHEN, CDR2 SYDVKM. The CDR3 contains 14 residues.

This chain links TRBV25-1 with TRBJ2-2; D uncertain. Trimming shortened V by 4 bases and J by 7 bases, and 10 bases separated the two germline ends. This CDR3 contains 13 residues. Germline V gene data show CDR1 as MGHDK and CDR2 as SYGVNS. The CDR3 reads CASSVRQIGELFF. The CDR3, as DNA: TGTGCCAGCAGTGTAAGACAAATCGGGGAGCTGTTTTTT. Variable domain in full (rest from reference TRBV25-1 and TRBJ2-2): EADIYQTPRYLVIGTGKKITLECSQTMGHDKMYWYQQDPGMELHLIHYSYGVNSTEKGDLSSESTVSRIRTEHFPLTLESARPSHTSQYLCASSVRQIGELFFGEGSRLTVL.

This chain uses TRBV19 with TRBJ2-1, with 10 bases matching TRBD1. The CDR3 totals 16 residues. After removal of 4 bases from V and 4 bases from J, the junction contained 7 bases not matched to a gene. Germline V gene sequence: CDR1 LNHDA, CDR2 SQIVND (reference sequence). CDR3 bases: TGTGCCAGTAGTACCCTGGGACAGGGGACTTACAATGAGCAGTTCTTC. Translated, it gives CASSTLGQGTYNEQFF.

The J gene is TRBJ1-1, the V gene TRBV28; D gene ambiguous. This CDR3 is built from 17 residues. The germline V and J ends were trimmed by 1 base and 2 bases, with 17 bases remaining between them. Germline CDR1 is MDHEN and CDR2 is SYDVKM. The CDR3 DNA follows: TGTGCCAGCAGTTTATCAGGCCTCGTAATTCTTAACACTGAAGCTTTCTTT. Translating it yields CASSLSGLVILNTEAFF.

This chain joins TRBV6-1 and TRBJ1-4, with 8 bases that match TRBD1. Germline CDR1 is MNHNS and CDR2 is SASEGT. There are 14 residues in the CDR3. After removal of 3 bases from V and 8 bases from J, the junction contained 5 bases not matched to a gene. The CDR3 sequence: CASSEGTGAEKLFF. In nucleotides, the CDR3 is TGTGCCAGCAGTGAGGGGACAGGTGCGGAAAAACTGTTTTTT.